This T cell receptor beta chain originates from a study of OX40 agonist ivuxolimab in advanced cancers. Study summary: Mean age around 64 years, range about 20 to 79; 82.7% male. General study results and limits: At doses 0.1 to 3.0 mg/kg, CD4+ and CD8+ clones expanded. The mean number of expanded clones was higher in CD8+ T cells than in CD4+.

Libraries were prepared by immunoSEQ multiplex PCR; TCRdb keeps only in-frame clonotypes and omits some of them. The sample yields fewer than 75,000 clones, over 75% seen once. This clone turned up a few times. What it binds is not known. Per germline, CDR1 WNHNN and CDR2 SYGVQD (reference sequence). This CDR3 is built from 17 residues. With V trimmed by 5 bases and J by 0 bases, 12 bases remained unmatched. This TCR derives from an adult with an advanced solid tumor such as melanoma, head and neck, liver or kidney cancer. The J gene is TRBJ2-7, the V gene TRBV10-1; 8 bases are shared with TRBD1. The input for sequencing was CD4+ or CD8+ T cells sorted from blood, taken in a trial of the OX40 agonist ivuxolimab. DNA for the CDR3: TGCGCCAGCAGTCCGGCAGACAGGGGTTTGAGCTCCTACGAGCAGTACGTC. Its translation is CASSPADRGLSSYEQYV.